The clone carrying this TCR beta chain has ten or more counts. This sample was taken from a study of Graves' ophthalmopathy and Graves' hyperthyroidism. Researchers took RNA transcripts and amplified TCR beta CDR3 regions from them. RT-PCR with HTBI primers came first, then second-round multiplex PCR. TCRdb reprocessed the multiplex PCR reads via MiXCR and lists one record per CDR3 protein. The sample contains over 500,000 distinct CDR3 sequences, about a fifth of which appear only once. Germline loops: CDR1 SNHLY, CDR2 FYNNEI. Trimming cost V 5 bases and J 3 bases; bases outside gene matches: 8. This CDR3 contains 16 residues.

The chain employs TRBV2 and TRBJ2-2, with TRBD1 matching over 8 bases. The TCR sequence derives from a woman aged 18 to 35 with stable Graves' hyperthyroidism. Some clones in this sample may be carry-over from other donors' samples. The specimen was peripheral blood. DNA for the CDR3: TGTGCCAGCAGTCAGGGGGCAGATGGGTACACCGGGGAGCTGTTTTTT. It specifies CASSQGADGYTGELFF.